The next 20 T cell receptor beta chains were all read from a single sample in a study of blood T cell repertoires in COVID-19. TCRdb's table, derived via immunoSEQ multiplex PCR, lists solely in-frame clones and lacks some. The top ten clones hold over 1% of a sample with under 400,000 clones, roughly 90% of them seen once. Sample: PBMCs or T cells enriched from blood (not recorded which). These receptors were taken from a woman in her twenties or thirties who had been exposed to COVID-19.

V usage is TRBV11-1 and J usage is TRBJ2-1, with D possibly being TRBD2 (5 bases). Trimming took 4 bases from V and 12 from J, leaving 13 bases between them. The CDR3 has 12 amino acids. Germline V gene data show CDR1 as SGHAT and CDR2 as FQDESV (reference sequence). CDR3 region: CASSSSGLGQFF. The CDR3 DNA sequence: TGTGCCAGCAGCTCCAGCGGCCTCGGGCAGTTCTTC.

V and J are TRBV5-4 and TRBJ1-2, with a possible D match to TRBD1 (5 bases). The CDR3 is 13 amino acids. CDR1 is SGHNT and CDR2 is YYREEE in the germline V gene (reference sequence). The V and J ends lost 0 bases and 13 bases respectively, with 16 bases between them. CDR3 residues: CASSLVDKQGGTF. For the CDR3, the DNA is TGTGCCAGCAGCTTGGTGGATAAGCAGGGCGGCACCTTC.

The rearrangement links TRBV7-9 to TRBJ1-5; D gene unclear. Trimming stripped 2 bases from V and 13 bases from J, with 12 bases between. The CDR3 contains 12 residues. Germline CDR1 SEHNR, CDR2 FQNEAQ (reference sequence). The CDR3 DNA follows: TGTGCCAGCAGCTTATTTATGCAGGATCAGCATTTT. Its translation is CASSLFMQDQHF.

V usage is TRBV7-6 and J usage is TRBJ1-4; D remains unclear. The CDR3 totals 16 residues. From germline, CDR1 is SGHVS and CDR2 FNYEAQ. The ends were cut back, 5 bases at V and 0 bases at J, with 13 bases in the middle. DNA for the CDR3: TGTGCCAGCAGCCGTAAGCCCGTGCCAACTAATGAAAAACTGTTTTTT. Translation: CASSRKPVPTNEKLFF.

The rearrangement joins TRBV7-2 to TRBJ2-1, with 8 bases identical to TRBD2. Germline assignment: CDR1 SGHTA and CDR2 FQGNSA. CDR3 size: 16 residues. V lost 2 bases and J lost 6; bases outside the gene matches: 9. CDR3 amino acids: CASSLWGTRGVNEQFF. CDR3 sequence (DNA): TGTGCCAGCAGCTTATGGGGGACTAGGGGGGTCAATGAGCAGTTCTTC.

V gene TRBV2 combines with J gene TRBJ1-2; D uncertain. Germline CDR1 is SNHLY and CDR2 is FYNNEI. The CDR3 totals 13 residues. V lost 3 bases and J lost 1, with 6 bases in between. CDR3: CASSDPGNYGYTF. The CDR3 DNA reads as TGTGCCAGCAGTGATCCGGGTAACTATGGCTACACCTTC.

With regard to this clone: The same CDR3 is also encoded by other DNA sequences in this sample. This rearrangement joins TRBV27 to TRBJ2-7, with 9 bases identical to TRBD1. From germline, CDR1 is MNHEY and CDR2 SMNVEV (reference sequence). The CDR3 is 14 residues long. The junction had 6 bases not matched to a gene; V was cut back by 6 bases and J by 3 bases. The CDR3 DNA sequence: TGTGCCAGCAGCTTAACAGGGGGCGACTACGAGCAGTACTTC. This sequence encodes CASSLTGGDYEQYF.

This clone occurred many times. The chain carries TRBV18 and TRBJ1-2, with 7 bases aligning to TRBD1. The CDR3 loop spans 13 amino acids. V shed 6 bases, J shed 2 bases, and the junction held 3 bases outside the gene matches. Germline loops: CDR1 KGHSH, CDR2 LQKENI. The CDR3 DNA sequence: TGTGCCAGCTCCTCACAGGGGAACTATGGCTACACCTTC. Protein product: CASSSQGNYGYTF.

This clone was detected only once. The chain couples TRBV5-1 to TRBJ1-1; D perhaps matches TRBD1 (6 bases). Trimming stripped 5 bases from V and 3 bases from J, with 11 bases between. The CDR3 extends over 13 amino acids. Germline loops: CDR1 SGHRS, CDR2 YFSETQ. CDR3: CASSFGQYTEAFF. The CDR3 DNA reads TGCGCCAGCAGTTTTGGACAGTACACTGAAGCTTTCTTT.

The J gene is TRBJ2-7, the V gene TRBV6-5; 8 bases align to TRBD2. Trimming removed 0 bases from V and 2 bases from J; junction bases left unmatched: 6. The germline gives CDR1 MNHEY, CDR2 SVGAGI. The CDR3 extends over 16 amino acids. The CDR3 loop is CASSYSAAGGPYEQYF. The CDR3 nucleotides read TGTGCCAGCAGTTACTCCGCGGCGGGAGGCCCCTACGAGCAGTACTTC.

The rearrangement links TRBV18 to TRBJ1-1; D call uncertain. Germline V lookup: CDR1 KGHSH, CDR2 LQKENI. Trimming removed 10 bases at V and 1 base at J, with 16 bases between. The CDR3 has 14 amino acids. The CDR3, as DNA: TGTGCCACCACTTCTTGGGGAGAGAACACTGAAGCTTTCTTT. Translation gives CATTSWGENTEAFF.

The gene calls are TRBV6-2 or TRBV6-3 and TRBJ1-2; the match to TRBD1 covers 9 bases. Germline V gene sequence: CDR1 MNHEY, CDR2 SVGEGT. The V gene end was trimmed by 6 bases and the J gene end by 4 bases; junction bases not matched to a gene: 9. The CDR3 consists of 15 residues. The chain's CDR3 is CASSEPQGAGYGYTF. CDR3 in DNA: TGTGCCAGCAGCGAACCACAGGGGGCTGGCTATGGCTACACCTTC.

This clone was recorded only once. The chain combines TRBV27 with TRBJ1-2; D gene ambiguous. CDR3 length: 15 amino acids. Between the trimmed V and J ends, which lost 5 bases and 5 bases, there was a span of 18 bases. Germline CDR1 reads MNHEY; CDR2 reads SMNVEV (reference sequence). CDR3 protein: CASSRLRAPAYGYTF. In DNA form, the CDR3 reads TGTGCCAGCAGTCGTTTGAGGGCCCCAGCGTATGGCTACACCTTC.

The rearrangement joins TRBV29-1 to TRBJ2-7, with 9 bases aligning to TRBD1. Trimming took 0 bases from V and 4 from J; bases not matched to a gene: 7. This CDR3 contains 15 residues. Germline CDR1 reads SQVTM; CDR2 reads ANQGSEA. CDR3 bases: TGCAGCGTTGAAGATGGGGGACAGGGAAGTTACGAGCAGTACTTC. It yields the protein CSVEDGGQGSYEQYF.

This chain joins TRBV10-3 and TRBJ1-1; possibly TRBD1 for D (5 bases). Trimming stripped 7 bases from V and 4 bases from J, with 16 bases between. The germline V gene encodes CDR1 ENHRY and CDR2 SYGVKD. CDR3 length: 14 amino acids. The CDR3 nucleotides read TGTGCCATCACCCAGGGTTCGGGGGGCACTGAAGCTTTCTTT. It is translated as CAITQGSGGTEAFF.

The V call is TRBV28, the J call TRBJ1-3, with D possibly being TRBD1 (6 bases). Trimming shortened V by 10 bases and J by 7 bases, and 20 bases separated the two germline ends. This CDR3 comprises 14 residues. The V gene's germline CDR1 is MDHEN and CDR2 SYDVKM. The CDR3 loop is CANLPPGVGNTIYF. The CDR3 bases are TGTGCCAACCTCCCCCCAGGGGTGGGGAACACCATATATTTT.

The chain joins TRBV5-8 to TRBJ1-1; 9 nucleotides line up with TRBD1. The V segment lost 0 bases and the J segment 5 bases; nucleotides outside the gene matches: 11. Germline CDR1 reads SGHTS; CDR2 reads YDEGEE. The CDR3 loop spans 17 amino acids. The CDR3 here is CASSLEGTGNPRTEAFF. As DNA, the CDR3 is TGTGCCAGCAGCTTGGAGGGGACAGGGAACCCGAGGACTGAAGCTTTCTTT.

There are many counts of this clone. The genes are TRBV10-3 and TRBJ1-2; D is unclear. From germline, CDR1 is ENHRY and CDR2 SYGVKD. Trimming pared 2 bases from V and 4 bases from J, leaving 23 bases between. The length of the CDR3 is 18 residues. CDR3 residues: CAISERLVRPLSGYGYTF. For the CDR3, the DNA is TGTGCCATCAGTGAGAGGTTAGTGAGGCCTCTATCCGGCTATGGCTACACCTTC.

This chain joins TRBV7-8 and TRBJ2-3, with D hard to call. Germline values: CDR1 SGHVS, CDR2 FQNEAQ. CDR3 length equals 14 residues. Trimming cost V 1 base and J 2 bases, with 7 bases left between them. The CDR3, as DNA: TGTGCCAGCAGCTTAGTGGGCCCCACAGATACGCAGTATTTT. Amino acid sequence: CASSLVGPTDTQYF.

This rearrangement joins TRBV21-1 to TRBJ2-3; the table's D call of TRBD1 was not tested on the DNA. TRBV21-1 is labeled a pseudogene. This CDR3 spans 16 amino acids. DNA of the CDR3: TGTGCCAGCAGCGCCCTAAGACAGGGGATTACAGATACGCAGTATTTT. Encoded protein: CASSALRQGITDTQYF.